These 21 T cell receptor beta chains came from one sample sequenced in a study of cytomegalovirus exposure and HLA in healthy donors. Vbeta (60) and Jbeta (13) primers were used in the PCR. Profiling relied on immunoSEQ multiplex PCR, and the TCRdb table lists in-frame clones only, not all of them. The table lists under 200,000 clones, around 84% of them singletons. Material for sequencing was PBMCs. The origin of the receptors is a woman between 35 and 50 years old in good health and CMV-seronegative.

This chain's CDR3 is CASSLSRQPALETQYF. DNA of the CDR3: TGCGCCAGCAGCTTGTCTCGACAACCAGCCTTAGAGACCCAGTACTTC. V gene TRBV5-1 combines with J gene TRBJ2-5; no definite D call. Germline-derived CDR1 and CDR2 are SGHRS and YFSETQ. V was pared by 1 base and J by 4 bases, with 17 bases between. This CDR3 contains 16 residues.

This chain joins TRBV5-1 and TRBJ2-7; possibly TRBD1 for D (6 bases). The CDR3 covers 14 residues. V lost 4 bases to trimming and J lost 4 bases, with 15 bases between them. Germline CDR1 is SGHRS and CDR2 is YFSETQ. CDR3 nucleotides: TGCGCCAGCAGCCCCAACAGGGATCGGTACGAGCAGTACTTC. This gives the protein CASSPNRDRYEQYF. Filled out from reference TRBV5-1 and TRBJ2-7, the complete variable domain reads KAGVTQTPRYLIKTRGQQVTLSCSPISGHRSVSWYQQTPGQGLQFLFEYFSETQRNKGNFPGRFSGRQFSNSRSEMNVSTLELGDSALYLCASSPNRDRYEQYFGPGTRLTVT.

This clone appeared once. This chain joins TRBV19 and TRBJ2-1, with TRBD1 as a possible D gene (6 bases). V was pared by 4 bases and J by 4 bases, with 8 bases between. Looked up from germline, CDR1 is LNHDA and CDR2 is SQIVND (reference sequence). This CDR3 has 13 amino acids. The CDR3 bases are TGTGCCAGTAGTACACAGGGTTACAATGAGCAGTTCTTC. Its translation is CASSTQGYNEQFF.

The chain recombines TRBV6-1 with TRBJ1-2, with a weak D call TRBD1 (5 bases). The CDR3 sequence is 14 residues long. Germline V gene data show CDR1 as MNHNS and CDR2 as SASEGT. V dropped 2 bases and J dropped 6 bases, with 13 bases sitting between them. This chain's CDR3 is CASSEFGGTDGYTF. The CDR3, as DNA: TGTGCCAGCAGTGAATTCGGGGGAACGGATGGCTACACCTTC.

The chain couples TRBV6-5 to TRBJ2-1; 9 positions match TRBD2. The CDR3 has 15 residues. The V gene end was trimmed by 5 bases and the J gene end by 8 bases; junction bases not matched to a gene: 10. CDR1 and CDR2 (germline): MNHEY, SVGAGI. CDR3 DNA sequence: TGTGCCAGCAGTCTTTCGCGGGGGGGCTCCGATGAGCAGTTCTTC. It translates to CASSLSRGGSDEQFF.

This chain joins TRBV6-5 and TRBJ1-6; D is uncertain. Trimming shortened V by 5 bases and J by 9 bases, and 8 bases separated the two germline ends. CDR1 MNHEY and CDR2 SVGAGI come from the germline V gene. The CDR3 extends over 12 amino acids. This CDR3 is CASSNIPSPLHF. DNA for the CDR3: TGTGCCAGCAGTAACATTCCTTCACCCCTCCACTTT.

This clone was counted a single time. One end of the junction fails to match germline, which may point to a read error. The chain is built from TRBV7-9 and TRBJ1-1; D gene unclear. CDR1 and CDR2 (germline): SEHNR, FQNEAQ (reference sequence). CDR3 length: 12 residues. CDR3 nucleotide sequence: TGTTCCAGCAGCTTAGGAGGTATCGAAGCTTTCTTT. The encoded protein is CSSSLGGIEAFF.

This clone was observed a few times. This chain connects TRBV4-2 to TRBJ1-1; D is uncertain. CDR1 and CDR2 from the germline V gene are LGHNA and YNFKEQ. The CDR3 length is 13 residues. V was clipped by 4 bases and J by 4 bases, with 10 bases between them. The CDR3 coding sequence is TGTGCCAGCAGCCTTACGGGGTCCACTGAAGCTTTCTTT. Translation gives CASSLTGSTEAFF.

This clone has more than one count but fewer than ten. The V gene is TRBV14, the J gene TRBJ2-7, with D tentatively TRBD1 (6 bases). The CDR3 is 14 residues long. Trimming pared 5 bases from V and 5 bases from J, leaving 16 bases between. Germline loops: CDR1 SGHDN, CDR2 FVKESK. The CDR3 sequence: CASSSHMDSHEQYF. DNA of the CDR3: TGTGCCAGCAGCTCACACATGGACAGTCACGAGCAGTACTTC.

This clone has more than one count but fewer than ten. This chain connects TRBV14 to TRBJ1-1; D possibly corresponds to TRBD1 (5 bases). The V end lost 0 bases, the J end lost 3 bases, and 14 bases lay between the germline ends. Germline CDR1 reads SGHDN; CDR2 reads FVKESK. There are 16 residues in the CDR3. The CDR3 DNA reads TGTGCCAGCAGCCAAGATAGGCAGGGTCCCCACACTGAAGCTTTCTTT. This sequence encodes CASSQDRQGPHTEAFF.

V usage is TRBV27 and J usage is TRBJ1-5, with TRBD1 identical over 7 bases. The CDR3 extends over 15 amino acids. Germline V gene lookup returns CDR1 MNHEY and CDR2 SMNVEV (reference sequence). The V gene end was trimmed by 6 bases and the J gene end by 0 bases; junction bases not matched to a gene: 5. Here the CDR3 DNA reads TGTGCCAGCAGACCGGGACAGATTAGCAATCAGCCCCAGCATTTT. It encodes CASRPGQISNQPQHF.

The chain is built from TRBV18 and TRBJ1-2; D remains unclear. The CDR3 totals 13 residues. The ends were cut back, 1 base at V and 6 bases at J, with 9 bases in the middle. Germline V CDR1 and CDR2: KGHSH, LQKENI. DNA for the CDR3: TGTGCCAGCTCACCACGAGCGGGTAATGGCTACACCTTC. This gives the protein CASSPRAGNGYTF.

The chain employs TRBV2 and TRBJ1-2; no firm D call. V lost 5 bases and J 4 bases, leaving 14 bases between the germline ends. The germline gives CDR1 SNHLY, CDR2 FYNNEI. CDR3 length equals 14 residues. The CDR3 protein is CASSRRGSSYGYTF. CDR3 nucleotides: TGTGCCAGCAGTCGCCGGGGTTCCTCCTATGGCTACACCTTC.

The chain joins TRBV6-5 to TRBJ1-1; D not resolved. Germline V gives CDR1 MNHEY, CDR2 SVGAGI. The CDR3 covers 12 residues. The V end lost 6 bases, the J end lost 8 bases, and 13 bases lay between the germline ends. The CDR3 loop reads CASSRGGMEAFF. CDR3 nucleotides: TGTGCCAGCAGCCGCGGAGGCATGGAAGCTTTCTTT.

The rearrangement links TRBV6-5 to TRBJ1-4; D possibly corresponds to TRBD1 (6 bases). This CDR3 is 15 amino acids long. V dropped 4 bases and J dropped 2 bases, with 11 bases sitting between them. Germline V CDR1 and CDR2: MNHEY, SVGAGI. CDR3 nucleotide sequence: TGTGCCAGCAGTTTTACAGGGACCACTAATGAAAAACTGTTTTTT. Translating it yields CASSFTGTTNEKLFF.

This clone came up a few times. This sequence joins TRBV29-1 and TRBJ1-1; D may be TRBD1 (5 bases). Germline lookup yields CDR1 SQVTM and CDR2 ANQGSEA. The V end lost 4 bases, the J end lost 5 bases, and 14 bases lay between the germline ends. The CDR3 runs to 13 residues. The CDR3 nucleotides are TGCAGCGTTGTAGGCGGGGGTAGGACTGAAGCTTTCTTT. This encodes CSVVGGGRTEAFF.

This clone was detected only once. The rearrangement links TRBV7-2 to TRBJ2-3, with D perhaps matching TRBD2 (6 bases). This CDR3 comprises 13 residues. In germline, CDR1 is SGHTA, CDR2 FQGNSA. Trimming cost V 5 bases and J 4 bases, with 10 bases left between them. CDR3 amino acids: CASSRGTSDTQYF. CDR3 nucleotide sequence: TGTGCCAGCAGCCGGGGGACCTCAGATACGCAGTATTTT.

Remarks on this clone: The CDR3 carries no conserved terminal phenylalanine or tryptophan, so it likely arises from a read error. No DNA is shown, since the ends of the CDR3 on it are uncertain; the CDR3 is the one TCRdb lists. The J gene is TRBJ2-3, the V gene TRBV18; TRBD2, the table's D call, lacks a check against the DNA. CDR1 is KGHSH and CDR2 is LQKENI in the germline V gene. The CDR3 is 11 amino acids long, termini counted. CDR3 sequence reads: CASSPPTSAPG.

This clone has just a few counts. This rearrangement joins TRBV2 to TRBJ2-5; maybe TRBD2 (5 bases). The CDR3 is made up of 15 amino acids. Germline assignment: CDR1 SNHLY and CDR2 FYNNEI. Trimming pared 4 bases from V and 1 base from J, leaving 13 bases between. The CDR3 sequence is CASSVASSTQETQYF. Written as DNA, the CDR3 is TGTGCCAGCAGTGTGGCTAGCTCCACCCAAGAGACCCAGTACTTC.

The chain uses TRBV7-9 and TRBJ1-5; 9 nucleotides line up with TRBD1. J gave up 2 bases and V 0 bases, and 5 bases lay outside the gene matches. The CDR3 contains 17 residues. Per the germline V gene, CDR1 is SEHNR and CDR2 is FQNEAQ (reference sequence). The DNA for the CDR3 is TGTGCCAGCAGCTTAGCTAGGGACAGGGATGGCAATCAGCCCCAGCATTTT. Protein: CASSLARDRDGNQPQHF.

This rearrangement joins TRBV27 to TRBJ2-3; D perhaps matches TRBD1 (5 bases). The CDR3 has 13 amino acids. Trimming removed 3 bases at V and 8 bases at J, with 12 bases between. Germline V gene data show CDR1 as MNHEY and CDR2 as SMNVEV (reference sequence). The chain's CDR3 is CASSLGQGGTQYF. The CDR3 region has the DNA TGTGCCAGCAGTTTGGGCCAGGGTGGTACGCAGTATTTT.